The present entry profiles one T cell receptor (beta chain) with its context. The data stem from a study of blood T cell repertoires in COVID-19. As for the study in general: There were acute and convalescent COVID-19 samples, and they came from the United States, Italy and Spain. Sources were T cells, B-cell-depleted T cells, or PBMCs; the material itself was cDNA or gDNA.

In the original processing: Reference gene primer amplification yielded estimated nucleated cell counts. Sequencing used immunoSEQ multiplex PCR; TCRdb keeps in-frame clones, though not all of them. From that table come the V and J calls and clone size; the DNA was used to work out D and trimming. The data show a few hundred thousand clones, with roughly 85% seen just once and 3% to 4% held by the top ten. The V gene lost 0 bases and the J gene lost 3 bases, with 7 bases spanning the gap. Germline V CDR1 and CDR2: SGHRS, YFSETQ. The CDR3 is made up of 13 amino acids. The TCR comes from a young woman with acute or convalescent COVID-19. This chain uses TRBV5-1 with TRBJ2-7; weak D call: TRBD2 (6 bases). Sequencing was performed on peripheral blood. CDR3 in amino acids: CASSLDSGYEQYF. The CDR3 region has the DNA TGCGCCAGCAGCTTGGATAGCGGCTACGAGCAGTACTTC.